This T cell receptor beta chain derives from a study of T cells after yellow fever vaccination. Germline V gene sequence: CDR1 SGHNT, CDR2 YYREEE (reference sequence). V was clipped by 5 bases and J by 5 bases; unmatched bases: 9. The CDR3 consists of 16 residues. The study, taken as a whole, reports: Contamination of FACS-sorted repertoires by abundant clonotypes from the bulk population could occur. Though weaker, the secondary response peaked faster, on day 5 versus 15. Of the clonotypes, a small share occurred in both CD4 and CD8 compartments.

A note on this clonotype: Its antigen is as yet unknown.

Making TCR cDNA involved 5'RACE template switching, which added UMIs and a universal primer site. Via MiXCR, TCRdb re-called the 5' RACE reads, giving one row per CDR3 protein. The sample has under 150,000 distinct CDR3 sequences, more than 6% seen once. This sample comprised CD4+ T cells sorted from PBMCs, obtained 5 days after the yellow fever booster vaccination. This sequence originates from a man aged 25 to 45 who received the YFV17D yellow fever vaccine. The chain carries TRBV5-4 and TRBJ2-5, with 13 bases fitting TRBD2. The CDR3 coding sequence is TGTGCCAGCAGTTCCCCAGGGACTAGCGGGACGGAGACCCAGTACTTC. Translating gives CASSSPGTSGTETQYF. Variable domain in full (rest from reference TRBV5-4 and TRBJ2-5): ETGVTQSPTHLIKTRGQQVTLRCSSQSGHNTVSWYQQALGQGPQFIFQYYREEENGRGNFPPRFSGLQFPNYSSELNVNALELDDSALYLCASSSPGTSGTETQYFGPGTRLLVL.